The source of this T cell receptor beta chain is a study of blood T cell repertoires in COVID-19. Sequenced by immunoSEQ multiplex PCR; TCRdb stores in-frame clones only, minus some. This sample has roughly 50,000 clones, with 65% to 80% found just once. The sample taken for sequencing was peripheral blood. This sequence originates from a man in his fifties or sixties with acute or convalescent COVID-19.

CDR3 sequence: CASREGHEQYF. CDR3 in DNA: TGTGCCAGCAGGGAGGGGCACGAGCAGTACTTC. V gene TRBV6-5 combines with J gene TRBJ2-7; D perhaps matches TRBD2 (6 bases). In germline, CDR1 is MNHEY, CDR2 SVGAGI. V was cut by 6 bases and J by 5 bases, with 8 bases left in between. The CDR3 has 11 amino acids.